This passage covers 25 T cell receptor beta chains from one sample sequenced in a study of OX40 agonist ivuxolimab in advanced cancers. Assay: immunoSEQ multiplex PCR; the TCRdb copy retains only in-frame clones and omits some. The table lists about 120,000 clones, 80% to 90% of them singletons, with 0.55% to 0.7% in the top ten. Sequenced here: CD4+ or CD8+ T cells sorted from blood, sampled in a trial of the OX40 agonist ivuxolimab. Every receptor here comes from an adult with an advanced solid tumor such as melanoma, head and neck, liver or kidney cancer.

The chain joins TRBV21-1 to TRBJ2-5; the table's D call TRBD2 went unverified against the DNA. TRBV21-1 is given as a pseudogene. This CDR3 is 15 amino acids long. CDR3 residues: CASSKVPPDQETQYF. The CDR3 coding sequence is TGTGCCAGCAGCAAAGTCCCCCCGGACCAAGAGACCCAGTACTTC.

The chain couples TRBV30 to TRBJ2-7; possibly TRBD1 or TRBD2 for D (5 bases each). Germline CDR1 and CDR2: GTSNPN and SVGIG (reference sequence). V dropped 4 bases and J dropped 6 bases, with 13 bases sitting between them. This CDR3 is built from 12 residues. CDR3 protein: CAWKSGTVEQYF. CDR3 in DNA: TGTGCCTGGAAGTCCGGGACCGTCGAGCAGTACTTC.

Only a few counts were recorded for this clone. The chain uses TRBV18 and TRBJ2-2; D call uncertain. Trimming left V 3 bases short and J 6 bases short, with 11 bases between. Germline values: CDR1 KGHSH, CDR2 LQKENI. The CDR3 has 14 amino acids. The CDR3 coding sequence is TGTGCCAGCTCACCGAACGGGCTGTCCGGGGAGCTGTTTTTT. It encodes CASSPNGLSGELFF.

The chain combines TRBV28 with TRBJ2-5; TRBD1 agrees at 9 bases. The germline V gene has CDR1 MDHEN and CDR2 SYDVKM. The CDR3 spans 15 residues. V lost 6 bases to trimming and J lost 2 bases; unmatched junction nucleotides: 7. The CDR3 nucleotides read TGTGCCAGCAGCCTCCTTGGACAGGGGCAAGAGACCCAGTACTTC. The encoded protein is CASSLLGQGQETQYF.

The chain joins TRBV2 to TRBJ1-1, with no clear D. The CDR3 is 11 amino acids. Germline assignment: CDR1 SNHLY and CDR2 FYNNEI. Trimming removed 6 bases at V and 11 bases at J, with 13 bases between. The CDR3 loop reads CASSLTYRAFF. The CDR3 bases are TGTGCCAGCAGCCTGACCTATAGGGCTTTCTTT.

The chain uses TRBV5-4 and TRBJ2-5, with 8 bases identical to TRBD2. The CDR3 contains 15 residues. Trimming cost V 3 bases and J 4 bases; bases outside gene matches: 8. Germline CDR1 and CDR2: SGHNT and YYREEE (reference sequence). The DNA of the CDR3 is TGTGCCAGCAGCTCGACGGGGGGGCGGAGAGAGACCCAGTACTTC. Its translation is CASSSTGGRRETQYF.

The table lists this clone with a count of one. The chain joins TRBV5-1 to TRBJ2-7, with D perhaps TRBD1 or TRBD2 (5 bases each). In germline, CDR1 is SGHRS, CDR2 YFSETQ. V was clipped by 6 bases and J by 2 bases, with 9 bases between them. CDR3 length equals 12 residues. The CDR3 DNA is TGCGCCAGCACCGGGGCCACCTACGAGCAGTACTTC. This encodes CASTGATYEQYF.

This clone was picked up one time. The J gene is TRBJ1-2, the V gene TRBV5-5; D is possibly TRBD1 (6 bases). Trimming pared 0 bases from V and 8 bases from J, leaving 11 bases between. The CDR3 covers 13 residues. Germline V gene data show CDR1 as SGHKS and CDR2 as YYEKEE (reference sequence). The CDR3 nucleotides read TGTGCCAGCAGCTTGGCGGTAGGGGGAGGCTACACCTTC. Amino acid sequence: CASSLAVGGGYTF.

J is TRBJ2-3 and V is TRBV7-2; D gene unclear. V lost 3 bases and J 2 bases, leaving 9 bases between the germline ends. Germline V gene sequence: CDR1 SGHTA, CDR2 FQGNSA. This CDR3 has 14 residues. The CDR3 protein is CASSFYRTTDTQYF. The CDR3 nucleotides read TGTGCCAGCAGCTTCTACAGAACCACAGATACGCAGTATTTT. Combining the CDR3 with reference TRBV7-2 and TRBJ2-3 gives the whole variable domain GAGVSQSPSNKVTEKGKDVELRCDPISGHTALYWYRQSLGQGLEFLIYFQGNSAPDKSGLPSDRFSAERTGGSVSTLTIQRTQQEDSAVYLCASSFYRTTDTQYFGPGTRLTVL.

The chain combines TRBV29-1 with TRBJ1-1; D is perhaps TRBD1 (6 bases). The CDR3 consists of 11 residues. V shed 7 bases and J shed 1 base, with 7 bases lying between them. CDR1 SQVTM and CDR2 ANQGSEA come from the germline V gene. CDR3 DNA: TGCAGCGCACAGGGGAACACTGAAGCTTTCTTT. Its translation is CSAQGNTEAFF.

The CDR3 spells CASSAMGGTYNEQFF. In DNA form, the CDR3 reads TGTGCCAGCAGTGCCATGGGGGGAACCTACAATGAGCAGTTCTTC. The chain is built from TRBV6-4 and TRBJ2-1; TRBD2 is a possible D gene (6 bases). Germline-derived CDR1 and CDR2 are MRHNA and SNTAGT. The ends were cut back, 4 bases at V and 2 bases at J, with 12 bases in the middle. This CDR3 comprises 15 residues.

This chain uses TRBV15 with TRBJ2-1; D might be TRBD2 (5 bases). CDR1 is LNHNV and CDR2 is YYDKDF in the germline V gene (reference sequence). V lost 0 bases and J 8 bases, leaving 8 bases between the germline ends. This CDR3 is built from 13 residues. The CDR3: CATSRDRGYEQFF. DNA of the CDR3: TGTGCCACCAGCAGAGATAGAGGGTATGAGCAGTTCTTC.

The chain combines TRBV15 with TRBJ1-2; TRBD1 matches 7 bases. This CDR3 is built from 18 residues. The germline CDR1 and CDR2 sequences are LNHNV and YYDKDF (reference sequence). With 0 bases clipped from V and 3 bases from J, the junction kept 13 bases outside the gene matches. The CDR3 loop reads CATSRDAPGQSVDYGYTF. The DNA of the CDR3 is TGTGCCACCAGCAGAGATGCCCCGGGACAGTCCGTAGACTATGGCTACACCTTC.

This chain connects TRBV5-1 to TRBJ1-3; no clear D gene. There are 15 residues in the CDR3. V was pared by 1 base and J by 0 bases, with 8 bases between. From germline, CDR1 is SGHRS and CDR2 YFSETQ. CDR3 nucleotide sequence: TGCGCCAGCAGCTTGTCTACAGTCTCTGGAAACACCATATATTTT. It codes for CASSLSTVSGNTIYF.

This chain uses TRBV7-2 with TRBJ1-2, with unresolved D. The germline V gene encodes CDR1 SGHTA and CDR2 FQGNSA. Trimming took off 5 bases at V and 5 bases at J, with 27 bases between the two ends. The CDR3 runs to 18 residues. CDR3 coding DNA: TGTGCCAGCAGCGTATCCCCCTACAGTTTGAGGCAGAAGTATGGCTACACCTTC. This gives the protein CASSVSPYSLRQKYGYTF.

This chain uses TRBV4-3 with TRBJ2-7; TRBD2 aligns across 7 bases. In germline, CDR1 is LGHNA, CDR2 YSLEER. After removal of 0 bases from V and 8 bases from J, the junction contained 10 bases not matched to a gene. This CDR3 has 15 residues. The CDR3 DNA reads TGCGCCAGCAGCCAAGATCGACTAGCCGATGAGAAGCAGTACTTC. As protein: CASSQDRLADEKQYF.

The chain uses TRBV28 and TRBJ1-6; 10 nucleotides match TRBD1. The V gene's germline CDR1 is MDHEN and CDR2 SYDVKM. The trim removed 8 bases at V and 8 bases at J, leaving 9 bases unmatched. This CDR3 is 15 amino acids long. The CDR3 protein is CASLDQGTGDSPLHF. The CDR3 region has the DNA TGTGCCAGCTTAGACCAGGGGACAGGGGATTCACCCCTCCACTTT.

V usage is TRBV9 and J usage is TRBJ2-3; 9 bases agree with TRBD1. Germline loops: CDR1 SGDLS, CDR2 YYNGEE. With 4 bases clipped from V and 5 bases from J, the junction kept 11 bases outside the gene matches. This CDR3 contains 16 residues. CDR3: CASSTQTGGVGDTQYF. The CDR3 nucleotides read TGTGCCAGCAGCACTCAAACAGGGGGCGTAGGAGATACGCAGTATTTT.

The rearrangement uses TRBV14 and TRBJ2-5; D gene ambiguous. The germline V gene has CDR1 SGHDN and CDR2 FVKESK. The CDR3 consists of 16 residues. V lost 0 bases to trimming and J lost 2 bases, with 13 bases between them. CDR3 region: CASSQEGSAPQETQYF. CDR3 bases: TGTGCCAGCAGCCAAGAAGGAAGCGCCCCACAAGAGACCCAGTACTTC.

The chain employs TRBV7-9 and TRBJ1-5; D is undetermined. Germline V lookup: CDR1 SEHNR, CDR2 FQNEAQ (reference sequence). The CDR3 runs 15 residues. Trimming left V 1 base short and J 4 bases short, with 11 bases between. CDR3 in amino acids: CASSLGSGLNQPQHF. CDR3 bases: TGTGCCAGCAGCTTAGGGTCGGGTTTAAATCAGCCCCAGCATTTT.

The chain joins TRBV5-1 to TRBJ2-5, with 8 bases lining up with TRBD1. With the DNA end fitting TRBJ2-7 better, the J assignment may be wrong. Germline V gene sequence: CDR1 SGHRS, CDR2 YFSETQ. The CDR3 runs to 15 residues. CDR3 residues: CASSLSTGGKYEQYF. Here the CDR3 DNA reads TGCGCCAGCAGCTTGTCCACAGGGGGAAAGTACGAGCAGTACTTC.

As for this clone: Other nucleotide sequences from this sample produce the same CDR3. The CDR3 region has the DNA TGCAGTGCGCGGGAAAATACGCAGTATTTT. Protein: CSARENTQYF. The chain carries TRBV20-1 and TRBJ2-3; possibly TRBD2 for D (6 bases). V gave up 6 bases and J gave up 7 bases, with 8 bases separating them. The CDR3 is 10 amino acids. Germline values: CDR1 DFQATT, CDR2 SNEGSKA (reference sequence).

Notes on this clone: The junction shows a germline mismatch at one end, possibly a read error. The chain links TRBV7-6 to TRBJ2-5; D remains unclear. CDR1 SGHVS and CDR2 FNYEAQ come from the germline V gene. This CDR3 has 11 amino acids. CDR3 nucleotide sequence: TGTGCCAGCAGCCTCCAAGAGGCCCAGTACTTC. Protein product: CASSLQEAQYF.

The table lists this clone with a count of one. The junction shows a germline mismatch at one end, possibly a read error. The chain has TRBV5-6 and TRBJ2-7, with 7 bases lining up with TRBD2. CDR1 and CDR2 from the germline V gene are SGHDT and YYEEEE. The CDR3 is 18 residues long. CDR3: CASSLLGFSSGDRGVLCF. In nucleotides, the CDR3 is TGTGCCAGCAGCCTACTGGGGTTCTCCAGCGGGGATCGCGGAGTACTGTGCTTC.

The chain employs TRBV29-1 and TRBJ1-1, with D possibly being TRBD1 (5 bases). The CDR3 is made up of 13 amino acids. Germline loops: CDR1 SQVTM, CDR2 ANQGSEA. V gave up 1 base and J gave up 2 bases, with 8 bases separating them. Here the CDR3 DNA reads TGCAGCGTTGAAGGACAGACTAACACTGAAGCTTTCTTT. It is translated as CSVEGQTNTEAFF.